Each of the 7 T cell receptor beta chains below was sequenced from the same sample in a study of cytomegalovirus exposure and HLA in healthy donors. PCR employed 60 Vbeta and 13 Jbeta primers. Produced via immunoSEQ multiplex PCR; TCRdb's table is partial and in-frame only. Counted here are hundreds of thousands of clones, just under 85% occurring once; the ten biggest clones make up about 0.6%. The sequenced material came from PBMCs. These receptors were taken from a woman aged 40 to 49 in good health and CMV-seronegative.

This clone has only one observation. This CDR3 is CASSQVQGPYNEQFF. The CDR3 DNA follows: TGCGCCAGCAGCCAAGTACAGGGGCCTTACAATGAGCAGTTCTTC. The chain carries TRBV4-1 and TRBJ2-1, with 7 bases aligning to TRBD1. With V trimmed by 1 base and J by 4 bases, 4 bases remained unmatched. This CDR3 is 15 amino acids long. Germline CDR1 and CDR2: MGHRA and YSYEKL.

This clone was seen just once. V gene TRBV7-2 combines with J gene TRBJ2-1; 10 nucleotides align to TRBD1. This CDR3 spans 14 amino acids. Trimming removed 5 bases from V and 7 bases from J; junction bases left unmatched: 5. The germline V gene encodes CDR1 SGHTA and CDR2 FQGNSA. CDR3 bases: TGTGCCAGCAGCGCTGACAGGGGGCATAATGAGCAGTTCTTC. Its translation is CASSADRGHNEQFF.

This clone was seen only a few times. The chain recombines TRBV4-3 with TRBJ2-3, with no clear D. CDR3 length: 13 amino acids. Trimming took 4 bases from V and 5 from J, leaving 10 bases between them. Per germline, CDR1 LGHNA and CDR2 YSLEER. The CDR3, as DNA: TGCGCCAGCAGCCCAGACTGGCTAGATACGCAGTATTTT. Translation gives CASSPDWLDTQYF.

The chain carries TRBV11-2 and TRBJ1-1; TRBD1 agrees at 10 bases. The CDR3 length is 17 residues. The V and J ends lost 5 bases and 2 bases, in that order; junction bases with no gene match: 11. The V gene's germline CDR1 is SGHAT and CDR2 FQNNGV. CDR3 DNA: TGTGCCAGCAGCCACGACAGGGGGCCGGCGGGAAACACTGAAGCTTTCTTT. This translates into CASSHDRGPAGNTEAFF.

The rearrangement uses TRBV9 and TRBJ1-1, with TRBD1 identical over 8 bases. The germline CDR1 and CDR2 sequences are SGDLS and YYNGEE. J gave up 10 bases and V 7 bases, and 6 bases lay outside the gene matches. The length of the CDR3 is 11 residues. Here the CDR3 DNA reads TGTGCCAGCGGGGGCAGGGGGCTAGCTTTCTTT. Translated, it gives CASGGRGLAFF.

This chain uses TRBV11-2 with TRBJ2-2; 9 bases are shared with TRBD2. The CDR3 loop spans 16 amino acids. The germline CDR1 and CDR2 sequences are SGHAT and FQNNGV. V was clipped by 1 base and J by 4 bases; unmatched bases: 4. CDR3 nucleotide sequence: TGTGCCAGCAGCTTAGCTGCGGGGGGGCCCACCGGGGAGCTGTTTTTT. Amino acid sequence: CASSLAAGGPTGELFF.

This rearrangement joins TRBV5-4 to TRBJ2-5; 8 bases line up with TRBD2. Germline trimming cut 2 bases from V and 2 bases from J; bases unmatched to any gene: 11. The germline gives CDR1 SGHNT, CDR2 YYREEE (reference sequence). The CDR3 covers 17 residues. CDR3 sequence reads: CASSFLGSGELQETQYF. The CDR3 coding sequence is TGTGCCAGCAGCTTCTTGGGTAGCGGGGAGCTACAAGAGACCCAGTACTTC.